This TCR beta chain is drawn from a study of blood T cell repertoires in COVID-19. Across the study: Samples of COVID-19 (acute and convalescent) were obtained from the United States, Italy and Spain. T cells, B-cell-depleted T cells, or PBMCs provided the cDNA or gDNA that served as material.

With 5 bases clipped from V and 5 bases from J, the junction kept 9 bases outside the gene matches. Germline-derived CDR1 and CDR2 are SGHTA and FQGNSA. The length of the CDR3 is 16 residues. TCRdb's table, derived via immunoSEQ multiplex PCR, lists solely in-frame clones and lacks some. The sample records about 250,000 clones, around four fifths being singletons. The chain joins TRBV7-2 to TRBJ2-1, with 10 bases aligning to TRBD1. This clonotype was obtained from a woman in her sixties or seventies with active or convalescent COVID-19. Sequencing was done on a sample of peripheral blood. CDR3 sequence: CASSPLRDRGNNEQFF. CDR3 nucleotide sequence: TGTGCCAGCAGCCCACTCCGGGACAGGGGAAACAATGAGCAGTTCTTC.